The rows below give T cell receptor beta chains drawn from one sample of a study of Graves' ophthalmopathy and Graves' hyperthyroidism. Each CDR3 protein is one row after TCRdb ran MiXCR on the multiplex PCR reads. The data show a few hundred thousand distinct CDR3 sequences, approximately 17% seen once. The material sequenced was peripheral blood. Receptors were obtained from an adult woman with stable Graves' hyperthyroidism. CDR3s include the opening cysteine and the closing phenylalanine or tryptophan. D genes are given only for firm matches. Some rows mark clone size as missing; the rest say once, few, many or name a class of expanded clone.

J: TRBJ1-1; V: TRBV19; D: .; size: many; length: 14; CDR3: CASSIDPGSTEAFF; DNA: TGTGCCAGTAGTATAGACCCGGGGAGCACTGAAGCTTTCTTT
J: TRBJ2-2; V: TRBV30; D: TRBD1; size: many; length: 14; CDR3: CAWGTGERSGELFF; DNA: TGTGCCTGGGGAACAGGGGAGCGGTCCGGGGAGCTGTTTTTT
J: TRBJ2-7; V: TRBV2; D: .; size: few; length: 11; CDR3: CASRGLREQCF; DNA: TGTGCCAGCAGGGGGCTTCGGGAGCAGTGCTTC
J: TRBJ1-1; V: TRBV6-5; D: .; size: .; length: 12; CDR3: CASSWGRSEAFF; DNA: TGTGCCAGCAGTTGGGGTCGCTCTGAAGCTTTCTTT
J: TRBJ2-2; V: TRBV10-3; D: .; size: many; length: 18; CDR3: CAISELLLSAENTGELFF; DNA: TGTGCCATCAGTGAACTACTCCTATCAGCGGAGAACACCGGGGAGCTGTTTTTT
J: TRBJ1-1; V: TRBV20-1; D: .; size: many; length: 12; CDR3: CSGSRRNTEAFF; DNA: TGCAGTGGGTCCCGACGGAACACTGAAGCTTTCTTT
J: TRBJ1-6; V: TRBV18; D: .; size: .; length: 15; CDR3: CASSPARESNSLLHF; DNA: TGTGCCAGCTCACCGGCCAGGGAAAGTAATTCACTCCTCCACTTT
J: TRBJ2-7; V: TRBV4-2; D: .; size: many; length: 15; CDR3: CASSQEGLYTYEQYF; DNA: TGTGCCAGCAGCCAAGAAGGCCTATATACCTACGAGCAGTACTTC
J: TRBJ2-7; V: TRBV20-1; D: .; size: many; length: 14; CDR3: CSAPPPISEYEQYF; DNA: TGCAGTGCCCCACCACCCATTAGCGAGTACGAGCAGTACTTC
J: TRBJ2-5; V: TRBV5-1; D: TRBD2; size: many; length: 17; CDR3: CASSSRDYSTVEETQYF; DNA: TGCGCCAGCAGCTCCCGGGACTACTCCACGGTCGAGGAGACCCAGTACTTC
J: TRBJ1-2; V: TRBV7-2; D: TRBD1; size: .; length: 15; CDR3: CACSPGQLVNYGYTF; DNA: TGTGCCTGCAGCCCGGGACAGTTGGTTAACTATGGCTACACCTTC
J: TRBJ1-6; V: TRBV10-3; D: .; size: .; length: 13; CDR3: CASSFGYNSPLHF; DNA: TGTGCCAGCAGTTTTGGCTATAATTCACCCCTCCACTTT
J: TRBJ1-1; V: TRBV20-1; D: TRBD1; size: once; length: 15; CDR3: CSAREKTGRHTEAFF; DNA: TGCAGTGCTAGAGAGAAGACAGGGAGGCACACTGAAGCTTTCTTT